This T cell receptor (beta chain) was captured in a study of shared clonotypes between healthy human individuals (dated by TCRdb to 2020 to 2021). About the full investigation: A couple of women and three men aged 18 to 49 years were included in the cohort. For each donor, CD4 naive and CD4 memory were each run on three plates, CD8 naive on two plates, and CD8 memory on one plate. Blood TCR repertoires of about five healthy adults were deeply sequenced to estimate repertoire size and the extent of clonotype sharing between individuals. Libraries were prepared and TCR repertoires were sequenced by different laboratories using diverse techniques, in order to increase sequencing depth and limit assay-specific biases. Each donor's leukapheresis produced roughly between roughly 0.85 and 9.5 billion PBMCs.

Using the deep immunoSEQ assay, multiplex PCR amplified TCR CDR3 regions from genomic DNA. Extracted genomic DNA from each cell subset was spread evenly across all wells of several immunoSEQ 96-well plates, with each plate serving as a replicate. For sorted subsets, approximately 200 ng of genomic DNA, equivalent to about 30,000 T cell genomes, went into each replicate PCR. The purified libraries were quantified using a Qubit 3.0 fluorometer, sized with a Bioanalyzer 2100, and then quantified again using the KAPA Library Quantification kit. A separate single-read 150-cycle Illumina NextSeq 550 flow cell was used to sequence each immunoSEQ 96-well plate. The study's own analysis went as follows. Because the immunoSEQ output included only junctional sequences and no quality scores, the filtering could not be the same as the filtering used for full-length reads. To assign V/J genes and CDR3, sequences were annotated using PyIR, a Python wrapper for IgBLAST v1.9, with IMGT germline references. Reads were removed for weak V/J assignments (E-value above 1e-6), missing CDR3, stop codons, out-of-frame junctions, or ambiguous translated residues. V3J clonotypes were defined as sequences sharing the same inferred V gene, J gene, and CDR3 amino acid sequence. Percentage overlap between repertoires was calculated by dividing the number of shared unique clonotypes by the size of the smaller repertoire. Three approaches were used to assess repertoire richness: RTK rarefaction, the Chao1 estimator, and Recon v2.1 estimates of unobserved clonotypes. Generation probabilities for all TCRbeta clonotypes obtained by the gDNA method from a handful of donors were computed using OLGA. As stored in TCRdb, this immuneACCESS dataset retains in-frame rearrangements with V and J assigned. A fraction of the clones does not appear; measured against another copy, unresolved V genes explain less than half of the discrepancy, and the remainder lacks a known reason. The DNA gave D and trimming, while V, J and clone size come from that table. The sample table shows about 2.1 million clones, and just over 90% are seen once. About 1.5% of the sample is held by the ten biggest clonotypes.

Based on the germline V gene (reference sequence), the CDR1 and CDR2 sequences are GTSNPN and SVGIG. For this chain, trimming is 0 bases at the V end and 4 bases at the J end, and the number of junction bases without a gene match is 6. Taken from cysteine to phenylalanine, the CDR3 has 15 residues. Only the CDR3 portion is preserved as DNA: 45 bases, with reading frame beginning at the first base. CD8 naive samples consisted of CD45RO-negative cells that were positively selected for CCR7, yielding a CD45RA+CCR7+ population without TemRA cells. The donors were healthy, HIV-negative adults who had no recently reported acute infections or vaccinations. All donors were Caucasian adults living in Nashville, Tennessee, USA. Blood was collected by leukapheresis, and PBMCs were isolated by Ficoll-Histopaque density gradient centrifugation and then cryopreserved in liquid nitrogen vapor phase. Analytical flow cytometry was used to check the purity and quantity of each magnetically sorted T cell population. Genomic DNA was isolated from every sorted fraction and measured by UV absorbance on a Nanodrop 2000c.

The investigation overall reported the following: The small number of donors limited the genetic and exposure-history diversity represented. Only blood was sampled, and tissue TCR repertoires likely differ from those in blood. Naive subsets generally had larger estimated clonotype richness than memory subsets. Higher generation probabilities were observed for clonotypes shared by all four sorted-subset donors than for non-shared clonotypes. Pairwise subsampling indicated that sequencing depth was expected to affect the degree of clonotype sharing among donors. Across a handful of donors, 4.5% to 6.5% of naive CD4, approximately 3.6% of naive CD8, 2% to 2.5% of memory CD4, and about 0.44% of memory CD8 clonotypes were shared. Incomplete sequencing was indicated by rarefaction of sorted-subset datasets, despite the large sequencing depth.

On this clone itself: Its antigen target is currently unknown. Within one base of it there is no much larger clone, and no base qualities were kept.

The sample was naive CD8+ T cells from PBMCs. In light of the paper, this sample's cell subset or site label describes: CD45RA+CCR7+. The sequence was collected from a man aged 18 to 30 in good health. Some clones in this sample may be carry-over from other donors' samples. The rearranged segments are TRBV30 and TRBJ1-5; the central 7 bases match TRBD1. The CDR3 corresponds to CAWSVPYRGNQPQHF. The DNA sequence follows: TGTGCCTGGAGTGTACCTTACAGGGGAAATCAGCCCCAGCATTTT.